What follows is one T cell receptor beta chain and its context. In the authors' methods: For nucleated cells, counts were estimated from reference gene primer amplification. The table came from immunoSEQ multiplex PCR; TCRdb's copy has only in-frame clones and leaves some out. V, J and clone size are taken as reported in that table, and D and trimming were inferred from the DNA itself. The sample holds some 240,000 clones, roughly nine tenths seen once. These data belong to a study of blood T cell repertoires in COVID-19. Study-level background: Samples of COVID-19 (acute and convalescent) were obtained from the United States, Italy and Spain. Sources were T cells, B-cell-depleted T cells, or PBMCs; the material itself was cDNA or gDNA.

This CDR3 region has 14 residues. Germline V gene data show CDR1 as LNHDA and CDR2 as SQIVND (reference sequence). With V trimmed by 4 bases and J by 8 bases, 5 bases remained unmatched. This receptor was taken from a man aged 60 to 75 who had recovered from COVID-19. This chain uses TRBV19 with TRBJ2-2; 9 bases match TRBD1. The sample consisted of peripheral blood. DNA for the CDR3: TGTGCCAGTAGTACTGACAGGGGGATTGGGGAGCTGTTTTTT. It codes for CASSTDRGIGELFF.